The 30 T cell receptor beta chains in this list originate from one sample, sequenced in a study of blood T cell repertoires in COVID-19. Assay used: immunoSEQ multiplex PCR; TCRdb lists only in-frame clones, some missing. Among about 100,000 clones listed, more than 85% were seen once. The sequenced material came from peripheral blood. These receptors came from a man aged 45-65 years with active COVID-19.

The chain joins TRBV5-3 to TRBJ1-3; D might be TRBD1 (5 bases). Being an ORF, TRBV5-3 has a function that is uncertain. The ends were cut back, 0 bases at V and 2 bases at J, with 9 bases in the middle. CDR3 length: 15 residues. This chain's CDR3 is CARSLAQGTGNTIYF. The CDR3 nucleotides are TGTGCCAGAAGCTTGGCCCAGGGAACTGGAAACACCATATATTTT.

The V and J genes are TRBV5-1 and TRBJ2-1; 11 bases map to TRBD2. V lost 0 bases, J lost 5 bases, and 4 bases stayed unmatched. The germline V gene encodes CDR1 SGHRS and CDR2 YFSETQ. The CDR3 has 16 amino acids. The CDR3 DNA reads TGCGCCAGCAGCTTGGCTAGCGGGGGGCCGAACAATGAGCAGTTCTTC. This codes for CASSLASGGPNNEQFF.

This chain links TRBV2 with TRBJ1-6; 7 positions agree with TRBD1. The CDR3 is 14 amino acids. Germline lookup yields CDR1 SNHLY and CDR2 FYNNEI. V trimming: 5 bases; J trimming: 9 bases; junction bases outside the gene matches: 7. CDR3 loop: CASSTRQGTSPLHF. CDR3 bases: TGTGCCAGCAGTACCAGACAGGGTACTTCACCCCTCCACTTT.

This clone was counted a few times. This sequence joins TRBV6-5 and TRBJ1-2; 8 bases align to TRBD1. Germline loops: CDR1 MNHEY, CDR2 SVGAGI. Trimming removed 6 bases from V and 8 bases from J; junction bases left unmatched: 8. The CDR3 totals 13 residues. This CDR3 reads CASSLDRARGYTF. CDR3 nucleotide sequence: TGTGCCAGCAGCCTGGACAGGGCTCGCGGCTACACCTTC.

This rearrangement joins TRBV6-6 to TRBJ2-7, with 14 bases lining up with TRBD2. CDR3 length: 16 residues. The V gene end was trimmed by 2 bases and the J gene end by 5 bases; junction bases not matched to a gene: 5. Germline CDR1 is MNHNY and CDR2 is SVGAGI (reference sequence). CDR3 in DNA: TGTGCCAGCAGTTACCCCGGGACTAGCGGGAGTAACGAGCAGTACGTC. The encoded protein is CASSYPGTSGSNEQYV.

This chain links TRBV4-1 with TRBJ2-6, with 11 positions matching TRBD1. This CDR3 is 16 amino acids long. Germline V gene sequence: CDR1 MGHRA, CDR2 YSYEKL. The trim removed 5 bases at V and 4 bases at J, leaving 4 bases unmatched. Here the CDR3 DNA reads TGCGCCAGCAGCGGGGACAGGGGGACCGGGGCCAACGTCCTGACTTTC. Translating it yields CASSGDRGTGANVLTF.

This chain joins TRBV3-1 (or the pseudogene TRBV3-2) and TRBJ1-2; a weak D match, TRBD1 (6 bases). The CDR3 spans 15 residues. Germline CDR1 and CDR2: LGHDT and YNNKEL (reference sequence). Between the trimmed V and J ends, which lost 4 bases and 7 bases, there was a span of 19 bases. The CDR3 is CASSPLGARFSGYTF. The CDR3 region has the DNA TGTGCCAGCAGCCCTCTGGGGGCACGGTTTAGTGGCTACACCTTC.

This rearrangement joins TRBV27 to TRBJ2-6, with TRBD1 as a possible D gene (6 bases). Germline CDR1 is MNHEY and CDR2 is SMNVEV (reference sequence). This CDR3 comprises 17 residues. The V end was cut by 2 bases, the J end by 2 bases, with 13 bases between. CDR3 sequence reads: CASSLRRGSAGANVLTF. CDR3 sequence (DNA): TGTGCCAGCAGTTTACGCAGGGGTTCAGCTGGGGCCAACGTCCTGACTTTC.

This rearrangement joins TRBV6-5 to TRBJ2-5; TRBD1 aligns across 7 bases. Germline V lookup: CDR1 MNHEY, CDR2 SVGAGI. The CDR3 totals 13 residues. The ends lost 6 bases at V and 2 bases at J; junction bases unmatched: 3. This CDR3 reads CASRGTVQETQYF. CDR3 coding DNA: TGTGCCAGCAGGGGGACAGTACAAGAGACCCAGTACTTC.

This clone was seen more than once but under ten times. This sequence joins TRBV27 and TRBJ2-7; 12 bases agree with TRBD1. V shed 5 bases, J shed 0 bases, and the junction held 8 bases outside the gene matches. Germline CDR1 MNHEY, CDR2 SMNVEV (reference sequence). The CDR3 is made up of 17 amino acids. The CDR3 reads CASSPRGQGAFSYEQYV. In DNA, the CDR3 is TGTGCCAGCAGTCCGAGGGGACAGGGGGCTTTCTCCTACGAGCAGTACGTC.

This chain uses TRBV3-1 (or the pseudogene TRBV3-2) with TRBJ1-1; 7 nucleotides line up with TRBD1. The CDR3 has 18 amino acids. CDR1 is LGHDT, CDR2 YNNKEL, per germline (reference sequence). Trimming removed 2 bases from V and 7 bases from J; junction bases left unmatched: 19. This CDR3 reads CASSQRGQVVRDGGEAFF. The CDR3 DNA reads as TGTGCCAGCAGCCAACGCGGACAGGTAGTACGAGACGGAGGTGAAGCTTTCTTT.

This rearrangement joins TRBV6-5 to TRBJ1-2; 8 nucleotides line up with TRBD1. Germline values: CDR1 MNHEY, CDR2 SVGAGI. The length of the CDR3 is 14 residues. V dropped 4 bases and J dropped 10; count of bases not matched to a gene: 11. The CDR3 coding sequence is TGTGCCAGCAGTTTGACAGGGGATTGGGGTCTCTACACCTTC. As protein: CASSLTGDWGLYTF.

CDR3 sequence (DNA): TGTGCCAGCAGCCCGCTACGCGGGGGGGTACCCTACAATGAGCAGTTCTTC. Residues: CASSPLRGGVPYNEQFF. The chain uses TRBV7-6 and TRBJ2-1; 9 bases agree with TRBD2. CDR3 length: 17 residues. The germline V gene encodes CDR1 SGHVS and CDR2 FNYEAQ. J was trimmed by 2 bases and V by 5 bases; bases with no gene match: 10.

The chain has TRBV29-1 and TRBJ1-1, with 7 bases that match TRBD1. Trimming cost V 7 bases and J 3 bases; bases outside gene matches: 11. This CDR3 is 14 amino acids long. Germline V CDR1 and CDR2: SQVTM, ANQGSEA. The CDR3 nucleotides read TGCAGCGCTAGACAGGGATCAAGGCACACTGAAGCTTTCTTT. This sequence encodes CSARQGSRHTEAFF.

This rearrangement joins TRBV10-2 to TRBJ2-3; D not certain. The CDR3 has 15 residues. V was shortened by 6 bases and J by 0 bases, with 13 bases between the two germline ends. The germline CDR1 and CDR2 sequences are WSHSY and SAAADI. The CDR3, as DNA: TGCGCCAGCAGCCCGACGGGTACCAGCACAGATACGCAGTATTTT. It encodes CASSPTGTSTDTQYF.

The chain joins TRBV7-8 to TRBJ2-3, with D hard to call. The CDR3 is 12 residues long. V was cut by 5 bases and J by 4 bases, with 7 bases left in between. The germline V gene has CDR1 SGHVS and CDR2 FQNEAQ. The CDR3 protein is CASSPGPDTQYF. Here the CDR3 DNA reads TGTGCCAGCAGCCCTGGCCCAGATACGCAGTATTTT.

This chain links TRBV7-9 with TRBJ2-6; D is unresolved. Per the germline V gene, CDR1 is SEHNR and CDR2 is FQNEAQ (reference sequence). The CDR3 extends over 16 amino acids. Trimming left V 4 bases short and J 0 bases short, with 10 bases between. The CDR3 DNA reads TGTGCCAGCAGCTCAGACACTCGCTCTGGGGCCAACGTCCTGACTTTC. As protein: CASSSDTRSGANVLTF.

V and J are TRBV21-1 and TRBJ2-7; the table gives TRBD2 as D, unverified against the DNA. TRBV21-1 is shown as a pseudogene. This CDR3 comprises 18 residues. CDR3: CASSKAWGTSGGADEQYF. For the CDR3, the DNA is TGTGCCAGCAGCAAAGCCTGGGGAACTAGCGGGGGGGCGGACGAGCAGTACTTC.

V usage is TRBV18 and J usage is TRBJ1-6, with TRBD1 matching over 10 bases. This CDR3 spans 16 amino acids. V lost 4 bases and J lost 5; bases outside the gene matches: 5. CDR1 and CDR2 (germline): KGHSH, LQKENI. The CDR3 region has the DNA TGTGCCAGCTCACAATCCGGGACAGGGGATAATTCACCCCTCCACTTT. The encoded protein is CASSQSGTGDNSPLHF.

The chain links TRBV5-1 to TRBJ2-6; D remains unclear. The ends were cut back, 4 bases at V and 0 bases at J, with 5 bases in the middle. From germline, CDR1 is SGHRS and CDR2 YFSETQ. The CDR3 sequence is 14 residues long. CDR3 DNA: TGCGCCAGCAGCCTCCTCTCTGGGGCCAACGTCCTGACTTTC. Translating gives CASSLLSGANVLTF.

The gene calls are TRBV27 and TRBJ1-2; no definite D call. Trimming took off 5 bases at V and 2 bases at J, with 15 bases between the two ends. The germline gives CDR1 MNHEY, CDR2 SMNVEV (reference sequence). The CDR3 has 15 residues. CDR3 DNA sequence: TGTGCCAGCAGTCCCTCCCCGGTAGCAAACTATGGCTACACCTTC. Translation: CASSPSPVANYGYTF.

The V gene is TRBV6-1, the J gene TRBJ2-3; 8 bases are shared with TRBD1. With V trimmed by 2 bases and J by 3 bases, 4 bases remained unmatched. CDR1 and CDR2 from the germline V gene are MNHNS and SASEGT. This CDR3 is 15 amino acids long. CDR3 sequence reads: CASSETGGITDTQYF. The CDR3 DNA follows: TGTGCCAGCAGTGAAACAGGGGGGATAACAGATACGCAGTATTTT.

This chain joins TRBV9 and TRBJ1-1, with a weak D call TRBD1 (6 bases). Germline V gene lookup returns CDR1 SGDLS and CDR2 YYNGEE. Trimming shortened V by 4 bases and J by 0 bases, and 16 bases separated the two germline ends. The CDR3 is 16 amino acids. In nucleotides, the CDR3 is TGTGCCAGCAGCTCCAGACAGGAGTACATGAACACTGAAGCTTTCTTT. It yields the protein CASSSRQEYMNTEAFF.

The chain couples TRBV11-2 to TRBJ2-3; tentatively, D is TRBD1 (6 bases). The V end lost 4 bases, the J end lost 2 bases, and 13 bases lay between the germline ends. In germline, CDR1 is SGHAT, CDR2 FQNNGV. The CDR3 contains 15 residues. The CDR3 is CASSSRDTITDTQYF. Written as DNA, the CDR3 is TGTGCCAGCAGCTCCCGGGACACAATCACAGATACGCAGTATTTT.

The CDR3 loop reads CASSQGQETQYF. The CDR3 DNA reads as TGCGCCAGCAGCCAGGGCCAAGAGACCCAGTACTTC. The chain is built from TRBV5-1 and TRBJ2-5; TRBD1 might be the D (5 bases). Germline CDR1 reads SGHRS; CDR2 reads YFSETQ. V was pared by 4 bases and J by 1 base, with 5 bases between. The CDR3 spans 12 residues.

The chain has TRBV29-1 and TRBJ1-2, with 7 nucleotides matching TRBD1. The CDR3 spans 13 residues. Trimming cost V 6 bases and J 4 bases; bases outside gene matches: 8. Germline CDR1 reads SQVTM; CDR2 reads ANQGSEA. The CDR3 DNA is TGCAGCGTGGCAACCGGGACAGCCTATGGCTACACCTTC. Translation: CSVATGTAYGYTF.

The V gene is TRBV3-1 (or the pseudogene TRBV3-2), the J gene TRBJ2-7; D possibly corresponds to TRBD2 (5 bases). The CDR3 loop spans 16 amino acids. Looked up from germline, CDR1 is LGHDT and CDR2 is YNNKEL (reference sequence). With 0 bases removed from V and 0 bases from J, the gap between germline ends came to 12 bases. CDR3 nucleotide sequence: TGTGCCAGCAGCCAAGAAGGCGCGGGCTACTCCTACGAGCAGTACGTC. It yields the protein CASSQEGAGYSYEQYV.

This chain links TRBV12-5 with TRBJ2-1, with TRBD2 matching 7 bases. Germline V gene lookup returns CDR1 LGHNT and CDR2 FRNRAP. CDR3 size: 15 residues. V shed 1 base, J shed 5 bases, and the junction held 5 bases outside the gene matches. CDR3: CASGLDAGLNNEQFF. CDR3 bases: TGTGCTAGTGGTTTGGATGCGGGACTAAACAATGAGCAGTTCTTC.

V is TRBV2 and J is TRBJ2-3, with 7 nucleotides matching TRBD1. The CDR3 length is 14 residues. V dropped 6 bases and J dropped 5; count of bases not matched to a gene: 8. Germline-derived CDR1 and CDR2 are SNHLY and FYNNEI. CDR3 region: CASRPGQAKDTQYF. The CDR3 nucleotides are TGTGCCAGCAGGCCCGGACAGGCTAAAGATACGCAGTATTTT.

The chain is built from TRBV4-2 and TRBJ2-2; D ambiguous. CDR3 length: 16 amino acids. V lost 0 bases, J lost 0 bases, and 8 bases lay in between. Germline CDR1 LGHNA, CDR2 YNFKEQ. DNA for the CDR3: TGTGCCAGCAGCCAAGAGGTGGCCGCGAACACCGGGGAGCTGTTTTTT. Translation gives CASSQEVAANTGELFF.